The 32 T cell receptor beta chains in this list originate from one sample, sequenced in a study of CXCR3-negative and CXCR3-positive naive CD8 T cells. TRB cDNA was prepared as libraries by UMI-labeled 5' RACE. From the 5' RACE reads, TCRdb lists one entry per CDR3 protein and no DNA. This sample's clone table lists 50,000 to 60,000 distinct CDR3 sequences. Sequenced: naive CXCR3- CD8+ T cells from blood. Subset reported: CD45RO-CCR7+CD27+CD95- naive CD8+ T cells lacking CXCR3 (TNR3-). These receptors were obtained from a human donor in good health. Some clones in this sample may be carry-over from other donors' samples.

The gene calls are TRBV12-3 or TRBV12-4 and TRBJ2-6. The CDR3 contains 14 residues. The chain's CDR3 is CASSFPSGANVLTF.

The J gene is TRBJ2-7, the V gene TRBV3-1. Germline V gives CDR1 LGHDT, CDR2 YNNKEL (reference sequence). This CDR3 is 13 amino acids long. CDR3 in amino acids: CASSQDLANEQYF.

The J gene is TRBJ2-3, the V gene TRBV28; TCRdb proposes TRBD1, but this gene call is untestable without DNA. This CDR3 has 14 residues. Germline CDR1 MDHEN, CDR2 SYDVKM. CDR3 residues: CASSYTGGQDTQYF.

This chain links TRBV2 with TRBJ2-5; TCRdb picks TRBD1, but there is no DNA to check that call. Looked up from germline, CDR1 is SNHLY and CDR2 is FYNNEI. CDR3 size: 13 residues. CDR3 amino acids: CASSLTGAGTQYF.

The CDR3 protein is CSVDGLSYNEQFF. The chain recombines TRBV29-1 with TRBJ2-1. From germline, CDR1 is SQVTM and CDR2 ANQGSEA. This CDR3 contains 13 residues.

The rearrangement uses TRBV24-1 and TRBJ2-1; TCRdb's D gene call, TRBD1, goes unchecked for lack of DNA. This CDR3 has 16 residues. Germline CDR1 is KGHDR and CDR2 is SFDVKD. The chain's CDR3 is CATSAPATGGYNEQFF.

V usage is TRBV5-4 and J usage is TRBJ2-5; TCRdb's D call of TRBD2 is untestable without DNA. The CDR3 has 16 residues. Germline-derived CDR1 and CDR2 are SGHNT and YYREEE (reference sequence). CDR3 region: CASRGLAGAGTETQYF.

V is TRBV7-2 and J is TRBJ1-6. The germline V gene encodes CDR1 SGHTA and CDR2 FQGNSA. The CDR3 is made up of 15 amino acids. The chain's CDR3 is CASSSPGSYNSPLHF.

The chain links TRBV20-1 to TRBJ1-2; TCRdb returns TRBD1, unconfirmable since there is no DNA. Germline lookup yields CDR1 DFQATT and CDR2 SNEGSKA (reference sequence). The CDR3 covers 13 residues. CDR3 residues: CSARMDSNYGYTF.

V and J are TRBV28 and TRBJ2-3; TCRdb outputs TRBD2, but without DNA this stays unchecked. CDR3 length: 16 residues. Germline V lookup: CDR1 MDHEN, CDR2 SYDVKM. CDR3 sequence: CASRPSGGAWTDTQYF.

J is TRBJ2-7 and V is TRBV7-9; TCRdb's D call, TRBD1, is unchecked because there is no DNA. CDR1 is SEHNR and CDR2 is FQNEAQ in the germline V gene (reference sequence). The CDR3 loop spans 19 amino acids. CDR3 in amino acids: CASSLTTGTSLGTPYEQYF.

The chain recombines TRBV29-1 with TRBJ2-1; the TCRdb call, TRBD2, lacks DNA for checking. Germline CDR1 is SQVTM and CDR2 is ANQGSEA. The CDR3 has 15 residues. CDR3 in amino acids: CSVRTSGGPYNEQFF.

This rearrangement joins TRBV29-1 to TRBJ1-2; TCRdb names TRBD1, which stays unverified in the absence of DNA. CDR3 length: 15 residues. The germline gives CDR1 SQVTM, CDR2 ANQGSEA. The chain's CDR3 is CSVGGGLYSLSGYTF.

This chain uses TRBV27 with TRBJ2-1; the TCRdb D gene call, TRBD1, has no DNA to confirm it. The V gene's germline CDR1 is MNHEY and CDR2 SMNVEV (reference sequence). CDR3 length: 20 amino acids. CDR3 protein: CASSSRLGTGVPSSYNEQFF.

This chain links TRBV4-1 with TRBJ1-1. Per germline, CDR1 MGHRA and CDR2 YSYEKL. This CDR3 has 16 residues. CDR3 residues: CASSQDPAGPSKEAFF.

This chain links TRBV19 with TRBJ2-1; TCRdb names TRBD1, which stays unverified in the absence of DNA. The CDR3 consists of 12 residues. CDR1 is LNHDA and CDR2 is SQIVND in the germline V gene (reference sequence). CDR3 sequence reads: CASNDRDHEQFF.

The V gene is TRBV5-1, the J gene TRBJ2-4; TCRdb proposes TRBD2, but this gene call is untestable without DNA. This CDR3 region has 14 residues. Per the germline V gene, CDR1 is SGHRS and CDR2 is YFSETQ. The CDR3 is CASSPNRPLDIQYF.

V is TRBV29-1 and J is TRBJ2-1; the TCRdb call, TRBD2, lacks DNA for checking. The germline V gene has CDR1 SQVTM and CDR2 ANQGSEA. The CDR3 runs to 12 residues. This chain's CDR3 is CSVVLATGEQFF.

The chain combines TRBV4-2 with TRBJ2-7; TCRdb gives TRBD1 as the D gene, but with no DNA this cannot be confirmed. Germline CDR1 and CDR2: LGHNA and YNFKEQ. This CDR3 has 18 amino acids. This CDR3 reads CASSQDAGTPTSSYEQYF.

V is TRBV7-9 and J is TRBJ2-3. CDR1 and CDR2 (germline): SEHNR, FQNEAQ (reference sequence). The CDR3 covers 15 residues. The CDR3 region is CASSFRAILTDTQYF.

The V gene is TRBV12-3 or TRBV12-4, the J gene TRBJ2-7; TCRdb picks TRBD1, but there is no DNA to check that call. CDR3 length: 13 amino acids. The CDR3 sequence: CASRTGTNYEQYF.

The rearrangement joins TRBV28 to TRBJ2-2; TCRdb proposes TRBD1, but this gene call is untestable without DNA. Germline V CDR1 and CDR2: MDHEN, SYDVKM. This CDR3 has 13 residues. CDR3 sequence reads: CASSLPGRGELFF. The full variable domain, in which reference TRBV28 and TRBJ2-2 provide the parts outside the CDR3, is DVKVTQSSRYLVKRTGEKVFLECVQDMDHENMFWYRQDPGLGLRLIYFSYDVKMKEKGDIPEGYSVSREKKERFSLILESASTNQTSMYLCASSLPGRGELFFGEGSRLTVL.

The chain carries TRBV4-2 and TRBJ1-5. The CDR3 consists of 12 residues. The germline V gene has CDR1 LGHNA and CDR2 YNFKEQ. The CDR3 region is CASSQGGQPQHF.

The chain uses TRBV7-2 and TRBJ1-1; the TRBD1 assignment by TCRdb is unverifiable without DNA. Germline CDR1 reads SGHTA; CDR2 reads FQGNSA. The CDR3 consists of 14 residues. CDR3 amino acids: CASSLAGRGTEAFF.

V usage is TRBV18 and J usage is TRBJ2-7; TCRdb's D call of TRBD1 is untestable without DNA. The CDR3 loop spans 14 amino acids. The germline gives CDR1 KGHSH, CDR2 LQKENI. The chain's CDR3 is CASSPTGAYDEQYF.

This chain uses TRBV28 with TRBJ1-5; TCRdb indicates TRBD1, and absent DNA this call remains unverified. This CDR3 has 16 amino acids. Germline values: CDR1 MDHEN, CDR2 SYDVKM. The CDR3 loop reads CATGGTGAYSNQPQHF.

The rearrangement links TRBV20-1 to TRBJ2-2; TCRdb selects TRBD2, and the lack of DNA leaves this call unchecked. Germline-derived CDR1 and CDR2 are DFQATT and SNEGSKA (reference sequence). The CDR3 spans 15 residues. The CDR3 loop is CSANNPGLATGELFF.

This clonotype registers medium-sized by frequency. This chain links TRBV4-1 with TRBJ2-1; without DNA, the TCRdb call of TRBD2 cannot be checked. Germline loops: CDR1 MGHRA, CDR2 YSYEKL. The CDR3 is 17 residues long. The CDR3 spells CASSQGLAESSYNEQFF.

The chain combines TRBV5-4 with TRBJ2-5; TCRdb's D call, TRBD1, is unchecked because there is no DNA. The CDR3 length is 18 residues. The germline V gene has CDR1 SGHNT and CDR2 YYREEE (reference sequence). CDR3 sequence: CASHSVPMIKQGGETQYF.

J is TRBJ2-7 and V is TRBV18; the TCRdb call, TRBD1, lacks DNA for checking. This CDR3 is built from 14 residues. CDR1 is KGHSH and CDR2 is LQKENI in the germline V gene. The CDR3 sequence: CASSLYPQGFEQYF.

This CDR3 reads CATVPTSGGGTDTQYF. The chain couples TRBV15 to TRBJ2-3; there is no DNA to check the TCRdb D call of TRBD2. CDR3 length equals 16 residues. In germline, CDR1 is LNHNV, CDR2 YYDKDF (reference sequence).

This chain joins TRBV6-4 and TRBJ2-3; absent DNA, TCRdb's TRBD1 call cannot be checked. The CDR3 is made up of 15 amino acids. In germline, CDR1 is MRHNA, CDR2 SNTAGT. The CDR3 sequence: CASSDSAGSTDTQYF.